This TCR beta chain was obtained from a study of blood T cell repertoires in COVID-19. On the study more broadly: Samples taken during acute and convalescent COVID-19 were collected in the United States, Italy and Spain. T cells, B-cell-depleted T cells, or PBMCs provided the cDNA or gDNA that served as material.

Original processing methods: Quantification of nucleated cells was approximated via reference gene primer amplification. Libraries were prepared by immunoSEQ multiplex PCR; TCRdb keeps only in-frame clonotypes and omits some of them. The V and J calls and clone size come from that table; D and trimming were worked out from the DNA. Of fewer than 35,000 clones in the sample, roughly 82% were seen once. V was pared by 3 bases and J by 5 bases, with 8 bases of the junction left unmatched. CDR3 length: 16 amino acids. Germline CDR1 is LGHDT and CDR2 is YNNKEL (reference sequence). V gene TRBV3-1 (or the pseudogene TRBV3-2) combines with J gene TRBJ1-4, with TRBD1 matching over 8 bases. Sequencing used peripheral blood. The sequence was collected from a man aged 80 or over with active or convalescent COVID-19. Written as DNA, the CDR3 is TGTGCCAGCAGCCAGCTTTACAGGGGGGGGAATGAAAAACTGTTTTTT. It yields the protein CASSQLYRGGNEKLFF.